Shown below are 16 T cell receptor beta chains from a single sample sequenced in a study of human T cells and chemical hapten exposure. TCRdb re-analysed the RACE reads in MiXCR, keeping a single row per CDR3 protein. The data show approximately 90,000 distinct CDR3 sequences, 9.5% to 12% seen once. The sample's time point: patch test 2, 6 weeks after DPC sensitization. Documented treatment: therapeutic diphenylcyclopropenone sensitization with weekly scalp DPC. The input for sequencing was whole blood, taken in connection with sensitization to the hapten diphenylcyclopropenone (DPC). The receptors were gathered from a man aged 40-55 years with alopecia areata. Some clones in this sample may be carry-over from other donors' samples.

This clonotype was found a few times. The CDR3 DNA is TGTGCCAGCAGTTACTCGGACAGGAGCGATCCAAGGGAGCAGTACGTC. Translated, it gives CASSYSDRSDPREQYV. The chain uses TRBV6-2 or TRBV6-3 and TRBJ2-7, with TRBD1 matching over 7 bases. This CDR3 has 16 amino acids. Germline V gene data show CDR1 as MNHEY and CDR2 as SVGEGT. Trimming removed 0 bases from V and 7 bases from J; junction bases left unmatched: 12.

This clonotype was picked up many times. The chain uses TRBV20-1 and TRBJ2-1; 13 nucleotides match TRBD2. Germline-derived CDR1 and CDR2 are DFQATT and SNEGSKA (reference sequence). The CDR3 is 16 amino acids. Losses at the gene ends were 2 bases for V and 8 bases for J; bases not matched to a gene: 9. CDR3 coding DNA: TGCAGTGCTAGATCAAACCCGGGACTAGCGGGATATGAGCAGTTCTTC. It yields the protein CSARSNPGLAGYEQFF.

The gene calls are TRBV11-1 and TRBJ1-3; D possibly corresponds to TRBD1 (5 bases). This CDR3 region has 13 residues. The germline V gene encodes CDR1 SGHAT and CDR2 FQDESV (reference sequence). The ends were cut back, 5 bases at V and 8 bases at J, with 13 bases in the middle. The chain's CDR3 is CASSAPQGHTIYF. The CDR3 coding sequence is TGTGCCAGCAGCGCTCCGCAGGGACACACCATATATTTT.

The chain couples TRBV27 to TRBJ2-2; 9 nucleotides line up with TRBD2. The V gene's germline CDR1 is MNHEY and CDR2 SMNVEV (reference sequence). Unmatched junction bases numbered 11, after V lost 6 bases and J lost 6 bases. The CDR3 totals 16 residues. For the CDR3, the DNA is TGTGCCAGCAGCCTCCCGGGACTAGCAACGGCCGGGGAGCTGTTTTTT. Amino acids: CASSLPGLATAGELFF.

There are a few counts of this clonotype. J is TRBJ2-3 and V is TRBV11-3; 12 nucleotides align to TRBD2. The CDR3 has 14 residues. The germline V gene encodes CDR1 SGHNT and CDR2 YENEEA. Germline trimming cut 5 bases from V and 5 bases from J; bases unmatched to any gene: 2. The CDR3 bases are TGTGCCAGCAGCAGGGGACTAGCGGGAGATACGCAGTATTTT. The encoded protein is CASSRGLAGDTQYF.

In this sample, this clonotype turned up a few times. In nucleotides, the CDR3 is TGTGCCAGCATCCTAGGAGAAACGCAGTATTTT. Translating gives CASILGETQYF. The V call is TRBV12-3 or TRBV12-4, the J call TRBJ2-3; no clear D gene. The length of the CDR3 is 11 residues. With 7 bases removed from V and 9 bases from J, the gap between germline ends came to 11 bases.

Only a few counts were recorded for this clonotype. The chain is built from TRBV12-5 and TRBJ2-6, with D perhaps matching TRBD2 (5 bases). Trimming removed 4 bases at V and 3 bases at J, with 10 bases between. CDR1 and CDR2 from the germline V gene are LGHNT and FRNRAP. This CDR3 has 15 residues. CDR3 coding DNA: TGTGCTAGTGGTTCGTCCGGGGTTGGGGCCAACGTCCTGACTTTC. Protein sequence: CASGSSGVGANVLTF.

The sample holds a few counts of this clonotype. This chain connects TRBV4-1 to TRBJ1-4; D uncertain. Germline V gene data show CDR1 as MGHRA and CDR2 as YSYEKL. V was clipped by 1 base and J by 0 bases, with 6 bases between them. The CDR3 covers 15 residues. In nucleotides, the CDR3 is TGCGCCAGCAGCCAAGGGCACGCAACTAATGAAAAACTGTTTTTT. It is translated as CASSQGHATNEKLFF.

This clonotype was counted only a few times. The chain links TRBV7-2 to TRBJ1-1, with TRBD1 matching over 8 bases. Trimming removed 1 base from V and 4 bases from J; junction bases left unmatched: 11. The CDR3 length is 17 residues. The germline CDR1 and CDR2 sequences are SGHTA and FQGNSA. CDR3 coding DNA: TGTGCCAGCAGCTTAGGCAGGGGGCGGTTTTTGAGCACTGAAGCTTTCTTT. This sequence encodes CASSLGRGRFLSTEAFF. Drawing the rest from reference TRBV7-2 and TRBJ1-1, the complete variable domain is GAGVSQSPSNKVTEKGKDVELRCDPISGHTALYWYRQSLGQGLEFLIYFQGNSAPDKSGLPSDRFSAERTGGSVSTLTIQRTQQEDSAVYLCASSLGRGRFLSTEAFFGQGTRLTVV.

This clonotype was recorded a few times. The chain is built from TRBV10-3 and TRBJ1-1, with D tentatively TRBD1 (6 bases). V dropped 6 bases and J dropped 2 bases, with 10 bases sitting between them. The CDR3 spans 13 residues. Germline V gene sequence: CDR1 ENHRY, CDR2 SYGVKD. The CDR3 here is CAIRRTDNTEAFF. In DNA form, the CDR3 reads TGTGCCATCAGGAGGACAGATAACACTGAAGCTTTCTTT.

The chain is built from TRBV3-1 and TRBJ2-7; 12 bases fit TRBD2. The CDR3 sequence is 15 residues long. The germline CDR1 and CDR2 sequences are LGHDT and YNNKEL (reference sequence). V shed 1 base, J shed 3 bases, and the junction held 1 base outside the gene matches. CDR3 bases: TGTGCCAGCAGCCAAGGACTAGCGGGAGTCTACGAGCAGTACTTC. It yields the protein CASSQGLAGVYEQYF.

The CDR3 DNA reads TGTGCCAGCAGAAACAACGACAGGGGAGAGTTCTATGGCTACACCTTC. It translates to CASRNNDRGEFYGYTF. This chain joins TRBV7-9 and TRBJ1-2, with 8 bases matching TRBD1. The germline CDR1 and CDR2 sequences are SEHNR and FQNEAQ (reference sequence). V lost 6 bases and J lost 4; bases outside the gene matches: 13. This CDR3 region has 16 residues.

This clonotype came up a few times. The chain uses TRBV7-2 and TRBJ2-4; 8 bases line up with TRBD1. CDR3 length: 18 residues. V trimming: 5 bases; J trimming: 6 bases; junction bases outside the gene matches: 18. The germline V gene encodes CDR1 SGHTA and CDR2 FQGNSA. CDR3 in amino acids: CASSLQRGARGLGNIQYF. The CDR3 DNA is TGTGCCAGCAGCCTCCAGAGAGGGGCCAGGGGGCTCGGAAACATTCAGTACTTC. The full variable domain, completed using reference TRBV7-2 and TRBJ2-4, is GAGVSQSPSNKVTEKGKDVELRCDPISGHTALYWYRQSLGQGLEFLIYFQGNSAPDKSGLPSDRFSAERTGGSVSTLTIQRTQQEDSAVYLCASSLQRGARGLGNIQYFGAGTRLSVL.

The chain recombines TRBV9 with TRBJ2-5, with 8 bases aligning to TRBD1. Germline loops: CDR1 SGDLS, CDR2 YYNGEE. The V segment lost 3 bases and the J segment 4 bases; nucleotides outside the gene matches: 8. The CDR3 contains 15 residues. The CDR3 loop reads CASSAAFGTGETQYF. CDR3 sequence (DNA): TGTGCCAGCAGCGCGGCTTTCGGGACAGGAGAGACCCAGTACTTC.

The V call is TRBV3-1, the J call TRBJ2-7, with D unclear. Germline CDR1 is LGHDT and CDR2 is YNNKEL (reference sequence). Trimming removed 6 bases from V and 1 base from J, with 13 bases in between. CDR3 length equals 14 residues. CDR3 coding DNA: TGTGCCAGCAGTCCCAACGTCCTGTCCTACGAGCAGTACGTC. Translated: CASSPNVLSYEQYV.

The CDR3: CASSESGGLGGYTF. CDR3 nucleotide sequence: TGTGCCAGCAGTGAATCTGGAGGGCTGGGAGGCTACACCTTC. The gene calls are TRBV25-1 and TRBJ1-2; the D is unclear. The CDR3 loop spans 14 amino acids. Deletions cut 1 base from V and 8 bases from J, with 14 bases between. Germline V CDR1 and CDR2: MGHDK, SYGVNS.